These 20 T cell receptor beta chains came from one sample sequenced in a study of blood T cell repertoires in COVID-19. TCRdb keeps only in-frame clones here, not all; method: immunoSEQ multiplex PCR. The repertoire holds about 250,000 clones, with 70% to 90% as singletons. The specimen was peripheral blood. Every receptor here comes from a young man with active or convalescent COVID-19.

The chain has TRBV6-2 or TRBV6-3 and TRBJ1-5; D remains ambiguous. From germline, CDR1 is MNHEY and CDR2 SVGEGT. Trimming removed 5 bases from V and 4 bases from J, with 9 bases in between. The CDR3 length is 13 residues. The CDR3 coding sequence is TGTGCCAGCAGTAACCCCCTAAATCAGCCCCAGCATTTT. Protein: CASSNPLNQPQHF.

The CDR3 DNA reads TGTGCCAGTAGTATACCTGGGACACCGAACACTGAAGCTTTCTTT. Its protein is CASSIPGTPNTEAFF. The V call is TRBV19, the J call TRBJ1-1; weak D call: TRBD1 (6 bases). The CDR3 is made up of 15 amino acids. CDR1 and CDR2 (germline): LNHDA, SQIVND (reference sequence). Deletions cut 2 bases from V and 1 base from J, with 11 bases between.

In DNA form, the CDR3 reads TGTGCCAGCAGCGTAGATACGGGAGACTATGGCTACACCTTC. Translating it yields CASSVDTGDYGYTF. This chain uses TRBV9 with TRBJ1-2, with no clear D. The V gene lost 0 bases and the J gene lost 3 bases, with 9 bases spanning the gap. The V gene's germline CDR1 is SGDLS and CDR2 YYNGEE. The CDR3 spans 14 residues.

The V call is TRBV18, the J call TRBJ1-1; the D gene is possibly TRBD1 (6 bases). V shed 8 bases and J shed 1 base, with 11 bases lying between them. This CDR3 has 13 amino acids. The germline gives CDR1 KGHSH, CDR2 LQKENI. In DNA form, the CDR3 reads TGTGCCAGCCTACAGGGTGGGAACACTGAAGCTTTCTTT. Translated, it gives CASLQGGNTEAFF.

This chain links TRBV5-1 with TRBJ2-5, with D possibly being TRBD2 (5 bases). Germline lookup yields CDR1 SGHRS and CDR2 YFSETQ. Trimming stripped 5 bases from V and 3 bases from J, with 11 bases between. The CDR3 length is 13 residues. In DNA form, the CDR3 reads TGCGCCAGCAGTGATCAGACTAAAGAGACCCAGTACTTC. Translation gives CASSDQTKETQYF.

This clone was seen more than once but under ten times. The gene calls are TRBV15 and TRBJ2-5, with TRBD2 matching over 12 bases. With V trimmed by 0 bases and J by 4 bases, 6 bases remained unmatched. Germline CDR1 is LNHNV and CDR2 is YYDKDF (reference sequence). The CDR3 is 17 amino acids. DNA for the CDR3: TGTGCCACCAGCAGAGAAGGTGCTAGCGGGGGGGTAGAGACCCAGTACTTC. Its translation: CATSREGASGGVETQYF.

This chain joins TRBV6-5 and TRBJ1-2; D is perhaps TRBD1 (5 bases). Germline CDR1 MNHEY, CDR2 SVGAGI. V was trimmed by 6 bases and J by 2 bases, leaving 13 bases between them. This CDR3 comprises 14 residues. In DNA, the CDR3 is TGTGCCAGCAGGGTCGCGGGGCCGAACTATGGCTACACCTTC. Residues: CASRVAGPNYGYTF.

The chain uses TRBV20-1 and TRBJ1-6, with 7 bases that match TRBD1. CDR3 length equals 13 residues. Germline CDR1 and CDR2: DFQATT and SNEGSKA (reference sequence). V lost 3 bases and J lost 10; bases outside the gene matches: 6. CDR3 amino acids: CSASETGYSPLHF. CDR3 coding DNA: TGCAGTGCTAGTGAGACAGGGTACTCACCCCTCCACTTT.

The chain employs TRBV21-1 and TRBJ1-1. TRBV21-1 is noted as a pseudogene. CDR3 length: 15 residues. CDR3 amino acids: CASTPAGRKNTEAFF. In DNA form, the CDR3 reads TGTGCCAGCACCCCGGCAGGGAGGAAGAACACTGAAGCTTTCTTT.

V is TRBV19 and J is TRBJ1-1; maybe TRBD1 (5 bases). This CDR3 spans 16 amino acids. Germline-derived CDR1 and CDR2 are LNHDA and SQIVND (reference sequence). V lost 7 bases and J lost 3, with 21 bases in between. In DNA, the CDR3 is TGTGCCAGTACCTCTATGCCCGGCCCAGGGCACACTGAAGCTTTCTTT. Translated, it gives CASTSMPGPGHTEAFF. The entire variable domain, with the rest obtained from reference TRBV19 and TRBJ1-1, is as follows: DGGITQSPKYLFRKEGQNVTLSCEQNLNHDAMYWYRQDPGQGLRLIYYSQIVNDFQKGDIAEGYSVSREKKESFPLTVTSAQKNPTAFYLCASTSMPGPGHTEAFFGQGTRLTVV.

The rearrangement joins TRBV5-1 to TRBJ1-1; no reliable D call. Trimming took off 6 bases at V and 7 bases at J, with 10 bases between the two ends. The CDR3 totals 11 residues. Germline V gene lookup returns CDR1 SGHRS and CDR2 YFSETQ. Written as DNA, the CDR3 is TGCGCCAGCACCACCAACGGTGAAGCTTTCTTT. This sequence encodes CASTTNGEAFF.

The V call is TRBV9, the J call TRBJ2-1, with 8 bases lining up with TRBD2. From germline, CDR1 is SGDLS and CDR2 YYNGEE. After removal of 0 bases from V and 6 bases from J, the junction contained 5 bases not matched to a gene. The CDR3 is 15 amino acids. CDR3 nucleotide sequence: TGTGCCAGCAGCGTAGCTAGCGGGTGGGGCAATGAGCAGTTCTTC. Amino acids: CASSVASGWGNEQFF.

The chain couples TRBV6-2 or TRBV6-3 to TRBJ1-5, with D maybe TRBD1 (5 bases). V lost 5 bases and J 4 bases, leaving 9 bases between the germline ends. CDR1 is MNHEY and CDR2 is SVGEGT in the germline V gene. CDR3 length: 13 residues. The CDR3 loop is CASSQGWNQPQHF. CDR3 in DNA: TGTGCCAGCAGTCAGGGTTGGAATCAGCCCCAGCATTTT.

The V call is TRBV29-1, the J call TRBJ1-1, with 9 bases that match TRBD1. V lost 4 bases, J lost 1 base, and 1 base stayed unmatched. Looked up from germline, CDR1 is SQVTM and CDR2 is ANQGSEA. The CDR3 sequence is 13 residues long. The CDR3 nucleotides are TGCAGCGTTGGGGACAGGGCGAACACTGAAGCTTTCTTT. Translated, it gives CSVGDRANTEAFF.

Written as DNA, the CDR3 is TGTGCCAGCAGCTTAGTGGGGACAGACTCTGGAAACACCATATATTTT. Encoded protein: CASSLVGTDSGNTIYF. V is TRBV7-2 and J is TRBJ1-3, with 7 bases aligning to TRBD1. CDR1 is SGHTA, CDR2 FQGNSA, per germline. The CDR3 covers 16 residues. The V gene end was trimmed by 1 base and the J gene end by 0 bases; junction bases not matched to a gene: 3.

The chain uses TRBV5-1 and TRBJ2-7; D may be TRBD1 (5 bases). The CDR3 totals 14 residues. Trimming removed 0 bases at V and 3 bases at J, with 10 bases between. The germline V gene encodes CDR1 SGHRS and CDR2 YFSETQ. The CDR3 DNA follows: TGCGCCAGCAGCTTGGATAGGGGTTTCTACGAGCAGTACTTC. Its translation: CASSLDRGFYEQYF.

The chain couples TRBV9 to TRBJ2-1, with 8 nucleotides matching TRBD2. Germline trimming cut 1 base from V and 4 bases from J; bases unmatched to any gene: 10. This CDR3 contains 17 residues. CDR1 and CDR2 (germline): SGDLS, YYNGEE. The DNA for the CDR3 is TGTGCCAGCAGCGTAACTAGCTCTGGCGGGGGGTACAATGAGCAGTTCTTC. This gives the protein CASSVTSSGGGYNEQFF.

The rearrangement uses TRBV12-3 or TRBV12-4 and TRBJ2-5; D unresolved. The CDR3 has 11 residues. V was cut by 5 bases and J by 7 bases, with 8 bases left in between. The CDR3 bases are TGTGCCAGCAGTACTAAATGGACCCAGTACTTC. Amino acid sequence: CASSTKWTQYF.

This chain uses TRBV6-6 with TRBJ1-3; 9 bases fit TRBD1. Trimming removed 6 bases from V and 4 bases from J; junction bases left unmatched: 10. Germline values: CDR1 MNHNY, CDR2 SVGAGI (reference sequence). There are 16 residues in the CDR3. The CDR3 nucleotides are TGTGCCAGCAGGGGACAGGGAGTTGAGTCGGGAAACACCATATATTTT. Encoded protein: CASRGQGVESGNTIYF.

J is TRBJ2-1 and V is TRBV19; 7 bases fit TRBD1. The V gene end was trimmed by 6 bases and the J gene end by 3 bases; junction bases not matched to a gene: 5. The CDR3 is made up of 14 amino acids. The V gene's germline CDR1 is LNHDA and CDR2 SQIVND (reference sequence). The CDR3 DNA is TGTGCCAGTAGGTTGGGACAGCTCTACAATGAGCAGTTCTTC. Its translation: CASRLGQLYNEQFF.